This T cell receptor beta chain was documented in a study of human T cells and chemical hapten exposure. Germline V gene data show CDR1 as SGHTS and CDR2 as YDEGEE. The CDR3 sequence is 16 residues long. V lost 0 bases to trimming and J lost 4 bases; unmatched junction nucleotides: 5. On this clonotype itself: What it binds is unknown.

The study, taken as a whole, reports: DPC sensitization produced no change in TCRs with frequency above 1 in 1000. Each of the donors had alopecia, so their immune responses may not resemble those of healthy people.

The sample's time point: patch test 3, about 24 weeks after DPC sensitization. Treatment here: therapeutic diphenylcyclopropenone sensitization with weekly scalp DPC. TCRdb fed the RACE reads into MiXCR, producing one record per CDR3 protein. The sample shows over 150,000 distinct CDR3 sequences, approximately 30% of them seen only once. The rearrangement joins TRBV5-8 to TRBJ2-1; 9 positions agree with TRBD2. The TCR sequence derives from a woman in her late teens or twenties with alopecia areata. Some clones in this sample may be carry-over from other donors' samples. The sequencing here drew on whole blood, taken in connection with sensitization to the hapten diphenylcyclopropenone (DPC). CDR3 amino acids: CASSLGRLAGYNEQFF. DNA for the CDR3: TGTGCCAGCAGCTTGGGTCGTCTAGCGGGATACAATGAGCAGTTCTTC.